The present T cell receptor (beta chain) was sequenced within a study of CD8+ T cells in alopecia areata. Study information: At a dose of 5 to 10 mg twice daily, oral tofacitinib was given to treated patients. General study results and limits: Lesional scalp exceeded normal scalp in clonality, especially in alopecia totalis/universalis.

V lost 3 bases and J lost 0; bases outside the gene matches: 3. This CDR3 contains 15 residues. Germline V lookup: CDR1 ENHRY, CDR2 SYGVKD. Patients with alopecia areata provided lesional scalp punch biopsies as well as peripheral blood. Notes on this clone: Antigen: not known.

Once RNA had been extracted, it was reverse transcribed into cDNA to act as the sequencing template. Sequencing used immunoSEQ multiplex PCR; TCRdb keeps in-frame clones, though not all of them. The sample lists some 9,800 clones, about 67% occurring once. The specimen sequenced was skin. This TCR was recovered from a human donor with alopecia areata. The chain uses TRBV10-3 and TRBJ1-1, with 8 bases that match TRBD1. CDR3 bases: TGTGCCATCAGTGATCTGACAGGGGTGAACACTGAAGCTTTCTTT. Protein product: CAISDLTGVNTEAFF.